The 3 T cell receptor beta chains presented below share a single source sample, sequenced in a study of T cells in Graves' hyperthyroidism and ophthalmopathy. TCR beta CDR3 regions were amplified from RNA. The study used the HTBI primer set for a first-round RT-PCR of the TCR CDR3. Each CDR3 protein is one row after TCRdb ran MiXCR on the multiplex PCR reads. The profile shows about 600,000 distinct CDR3 sequences, more than 14% of them singletons. The sample consisted of blood. These receptor sequences come from a woman between 50 and 59 years old with Graves' ophthalmopathy.

The sample holds many counts of this clonotype. The chain has TRBV20-1 and TRBJ1-2, with 9 positions matching TRBD1. V was pared by 3 bases and J by 5 bases, with 10 bases of the junction left unmatched. The V gene's germline CDR1 is DFQATT and CDR2 SNEGSKA (reference sequence). The CDR3 consists of 15 residues. CDR3 nucleotides: TGCAGTGCTAGGGGCGGGACAGGGCCTCTTTATGGCTACACCTTC. This codes for CSARGGTGPLYGYTF.

This clonotype has a count of ten or more. V and J are TRBV7-9 and TRBJ2-1; D unresolved. Trimming took 2 bases from V and 6 from J, leaving 11 bases between them. Germline CDR1 reads SEHNR; CDR2 reads FQNEAQ (reference sequence). The CDR3 is 14 amino acids. CDR3 protein: CASSLLSSSNEQFF. The CDR3 region has the DNA TGTGCCAGCAGCTTACTCTCTAGTTCCAATGAGCAGTTCTTC.

At least ten counts were recorded for this clonotype. V usage is TRBV20-1 and J usage is TRBJ2-2, with TRBD2 identical over 9 bases. V gave up 1 base and J gave up 6 bases; unmatched junction bases: 12. Germline V gene lookup returns CDR1 DFQATT and CDR2 SNEGSKA (reference sequence). The CDR3 extends over 17 amino acids. CDR3: CSARGGGGLASSGELFF. The CDR3 DNA reads as TGCAGTGCTAGAGGGGGAGGGGGACTAGCTAGTTCCGGGGAGCTGTTTTTT.